Each of the 19 T cell receptor beta chains below was sequenced from the same sample in a study of T cells in Graves' hyperthyroidism and ophthalmopathy. RNA transcripts yielded amplified TCR beta CDR3 regions. First-round RT-PCR with HTBI primers amplified the TCR CDR3 region. TCRdb ran MiXCR on the multiplex PCR reads and lists one entry per CDR3 protein. The sample includes about 590,000 distinct CDR3 sequences, 15% to 18% of them seen just once. The sample taken for sequencing was blood. Receptors originate from a woman aged 30 to 39 with Graves' hyperthyroidism.

In this sample, this clonotype turned up many times. V is TRBV6-1 and J is TRBJ2-1; TRBD2 aligns across 7 bases. Germline CDR1 and CDR2: MNHNS and SASEGT. The trim removed 7 bases at V and 3 bases at J, leaving 9 bases unmatched. The CDR3 is 15 amino acids. CDR3 in amino acids: CASIGREYDYNEQFF. CDR3 DNA: TGTGCCAGCATTGGGAGGGAGTACGACTACAATGAGCAGTTCTTC.

The sample holds many counts of this clonotype. The chain combines TRBV27 with TRBJ2-1; no firm D call. Germline V gene data show CDR1 as MNHEY and CDR2 as SMNVEV (reference sequence). This CDR3 spans 14 amino acids. V was clipped by 0 bases and J by 0 bases, with 3 bases between them. The CDR3 region is CASSLSRSYNEQFF. The CDR3 nucleotides read TGTGCCAGCAGTTTATCACGCTCCTACAATGAGCAGTTCTTC.

The table lists this clonotype with many counts. The chain joins TRBV2 to TRBJ2-2; D is unclear. Looked up from germline, CDR1 is SNHLY and CDR2 is FYNNEI. The CDR3 spans 11 residues. Trimming removed 7 bases at V and 4 bases at J, with 4 bases between. CDR3 region: CASTRTGELFF. Written as DNA, the CDR3 is TGTGCCAGCACACGCACCGGGGAGCTGTTTTTT.

This clonotype was picked up many times. This rearrangement joins TRBV28 to TRBJ2-7; D perhaps matches TRBD2 (7 bases). In germline, CDR1 is MDHEN, CDR2 SYDVKM. CDR3 length: 15 amino acids. V lost 1 base and J lost 5, with 15 bases in between. CDR3: CASSLLGGRSHEQYF. As DNA, the CDR3 is TGTGCCAGCAGTTTATTGGGGGGGCGCAGCCACGAGCAGTACTTC.

This clonotype was recorded many times. The chain joins TRBV7-9 to TRBJ2-1, with 8 bases identical to TRBD2. The CDR3 loop spans 16 amino acids. Germline trimming cut 2 bases from V and 3 bases from J; bases unmatched to any gene: 6. The germline V gene has CDR1 SEHNR and CDR2 FQNEAQ (reference sequence). CDR3 amino acids: CASSLNSGTYYNEQFF. CDR3 DNA sequence: TGTGCCAGCAGCTTAAATAGCGGGACTTACTACAATGAGCAGTTCTTC.

This clonotype was picked up a small number of times. The chain combines TRBV19 with TRBJ2-5; D possibly corresponds to TRBD2 (5 bases). The CDR3 extends over 13 amino acids. Trimming removed 5 bases at V and 1 base at J, with 8 bases between. Germline loops: CDR1 LNHDA, CDR2 SQIVND (reference sequence). In DNA form, the CDR3 reads TGTGCCAGTAGTGTGGGAGTCCAAGAGACCCAGTACTTC. Protein product: CASSVGVQETQYF.

There are many counts of this clonotype. V gene TRBV30 combines with J gene TRBJ1-4; D is perhaps TRBD1 (5 bases). The CDR3 loop spans 15 amino acids. CDR1 is GTSNPN, CDR2 SVGIG, per germline (reference sequence). Trimming took off 3 bases at V and 1 base at J, with 12 bases between the two ends. CDR3 loop: CAWRGGRGTNEKLFF. The DNA of the CDR3 is TGTGCCTGGAGGGGGGGAAGGGGAACTAATGAAAAACTGTTTTTT.

In its sample, this clonotype was seen many times. This chain connects TRBV20-1 to TRBJ2-1; TRBD2 matches 10 bases. The V gene's germline CDR1 is DFQATT and CDR2 SNEGSKA (reference sequence). V shed 2 bases and J 2 bases; nucleotides not matched to a gene: 18. This CDR3 spans 20 amino acids. In DNA, the CDR3 is TGCAGTGCTAGAAGACGGGAGCGGATGAGCGGGAGGGCCGCCTACAATGAGCAGTTCTTC. Protein: CSARRRERMSGRAAYNEQFF.

This clonotype was recorded at least ten times. At one end, the junction sequence differs from germline, possibly due to a read error. This chain connects TRBV7-9 to TRBJ2-1; unclear D gene. This CDR3 has 14 residues. CDR1 is SEHNR, CDR2 FQNEAQ, per germline (reference sequence). The CDR3 DNA is TGTACCAGCAGCTTAGAGAGCTCCTACAATGAGCAGTTCTTC. Encoded protein: CTSSLESSYNEQFF.

This rearrangement joins TRBV2 to TRBJ2-3; 9 nucleotides match TRBD2. The V and J ends lost 4 bases and 6 bases, in that order; junction bases with no gene match: 11. The CDR3 spans 16 residues. The V gene's germline CDR1 is SNHLY and CDR2 FYNNEI. This chain's CDR3 is CASSGPAGGPGDTQYF. The CDR3 DNA reads as TGTGCCAGCAGTGGACCGGCGGGAGGGCCGGGTGATACGCAGTATTTT.

This clonotype has at least ten counts. The CDR3 bases are TGTGCCAGCAGCCAATCCGTTCACAGGACAAGCTCCTACGAGCAGTACTTC. Translated: CASSQSVHRTSSYEQYF. This chain links TRBV16 with TRBJ2-7, with a weak D call TRBD1 (5 bases). Germline V gives CDR1 KGHSY, CDR2 FQNENV. The CDR3 consists of 17 residues. V dropped 0 bases and J dropped 0 bases, with 15 bases sitting between them.

This chain uses TRBV9 with TRBJ2-2; D ambiguous. V was pared by 0 bases and J by 7 bases, with 7 bases between. The CDR3 runs to 13 residues. Germline assignment: CDR1 SGDLS and CDR2 YYNGEE. CDR3 sequence reads: CASSVARVGELFF. The CDR3 DNA sequence: TGTGCCAGCAGCGTAGCTCGTGTCGGGGAGCTGTTTTTT.

This clonotype came up a few times. DNA of the CDR3: TGTGCCAGCAGTTTTCTTAGCGGGAGGCCGGGTACCGGGGAGCTGTTTTTT. Translated: CASSFLSGRPGTGELFF. The chain couples TRBV12-3 or TRBV12-4 to TRBJ2-2, with 10 bases fitting TRBD2. The CDR3 covers 17 residues. V shed 3 bases and J 5 bases; nucleotides not matched to a gene: 9.

This clonotype showed up many times. V gene TRBV5-1 combines with J gene TRBJ2-1, with 10 bases identical to TRBD2. Germline trimming cut 1 base from V and 4 bases from J; bases unmatched to any gene: 5. Germline lookup yields CDR1 SGHRS and CDR2 YFSETQ. CDR3 length: 16 amino acids. The CDR3 reads CASSLRTSGVYNEQFF. The CDR3 DNA is TGCGCCAGCAGCTTGAGGACTAGCGGCGTGTACAATGAGCAGTTCTTC. Combining the CDR3 with reference TRBV5-1 and TRBJ2-1 gives the whole variable domain KAGVTQTPRYLIKTRGQQVTLSCSPISGHRSVSWYQQTPGQGLQFLFEYFSETQRNKGNFPGRFSGRQFSNSRSEMNVSTLELGDSALYLCASSLRTSGVYNEQFFGPGTRLTVL.

This clonotype appeared once. The genes are TRBV7-9 and TRBJ2-2; 11 bases align to TRBD2. After removal of 5 bases from V and 3 bases from J, the junction contained 11 bases not matched to a gene. Germline values: CDR1 SEHNR, CDR2 FQNEAQ (reference sequence). The CDR3 extends over 18 amino acids. CDR3 DNA sequence: TGTGCCAGCAGCCCCCCCGGGGAACTAGCGGGAGACACCGGGGAGCTGTTTTTT. Translated: CASSPPGELAGDTGELFF.

This clonotype was recorded at least ten times. V is TRBV3-1 and J is TRBJ2-7, with TRBD1 as a possible D gene (6 bases). Germline CDR1 reads LGHDT; CDR2 reads YNNKEL (reference sequence). V was clipped by 3 bases and J by 2 bases, with 8 bases between them. The CDR3 loop spans 13 amino acids. This CDR3 reads CASSQGAAYEQYF. The CDR3 region has the DNA TGTGCCAGCAGCCAGGGGGCGGCCTACGAGCAGTACTTC.

This clonotype was seen ten or more times. The chain recombines TRBV12-3 or TRBV12-4 with TRBJ2-5; tentatively, D is TRBD1 (6 bases). Trimming stripped 6 bases from V and 5 bases from J, with 16 bases between. The CDR3 covers 14 residues. Here the CDR3 reads CASSDGDRRETQYF. In nucleotides, the CDR3 is TGTGCCAGCAGCGATGGCGACAGGCGGGAGACCCAGTACTTC.

This clonotype has a count of ten or more. CDR3 sequence reads: CSARRAGYEQYF. The CDR3, as DNA: TGCAGTGCTAGAAGAGCAGGATACGAGCAGTACTTC. The chain has TRBV20-1 and TRBJ2-7; D not resolved. The ends were cut back, 2 bases at V and 4 bases at J, with 9 bases in the middle. Per the germline V gene, CDR1 is DFQATT and CDR2 is SNEGSKA (reference sequence). The CDR3 has 12 residues.

This clonotype was observed a handful of times. The V gene is TRBV27, the J gene TRBJ2-2; no clear D. The germline V gene encodes CDR1 MNHEY and CDR2 SMNVEV (reference sequence). CDR3 length: 16 residues. The V end was cut by 5 bases, the J end by 0 bases, with 13 bases between. The CDR3 loop is CASSGPGTANTGELFF. CDR3 bases: TGTGCCAGCAGTGGCCCTGGCACCGCGAACACCGGGGAGCTGTTTTTT.